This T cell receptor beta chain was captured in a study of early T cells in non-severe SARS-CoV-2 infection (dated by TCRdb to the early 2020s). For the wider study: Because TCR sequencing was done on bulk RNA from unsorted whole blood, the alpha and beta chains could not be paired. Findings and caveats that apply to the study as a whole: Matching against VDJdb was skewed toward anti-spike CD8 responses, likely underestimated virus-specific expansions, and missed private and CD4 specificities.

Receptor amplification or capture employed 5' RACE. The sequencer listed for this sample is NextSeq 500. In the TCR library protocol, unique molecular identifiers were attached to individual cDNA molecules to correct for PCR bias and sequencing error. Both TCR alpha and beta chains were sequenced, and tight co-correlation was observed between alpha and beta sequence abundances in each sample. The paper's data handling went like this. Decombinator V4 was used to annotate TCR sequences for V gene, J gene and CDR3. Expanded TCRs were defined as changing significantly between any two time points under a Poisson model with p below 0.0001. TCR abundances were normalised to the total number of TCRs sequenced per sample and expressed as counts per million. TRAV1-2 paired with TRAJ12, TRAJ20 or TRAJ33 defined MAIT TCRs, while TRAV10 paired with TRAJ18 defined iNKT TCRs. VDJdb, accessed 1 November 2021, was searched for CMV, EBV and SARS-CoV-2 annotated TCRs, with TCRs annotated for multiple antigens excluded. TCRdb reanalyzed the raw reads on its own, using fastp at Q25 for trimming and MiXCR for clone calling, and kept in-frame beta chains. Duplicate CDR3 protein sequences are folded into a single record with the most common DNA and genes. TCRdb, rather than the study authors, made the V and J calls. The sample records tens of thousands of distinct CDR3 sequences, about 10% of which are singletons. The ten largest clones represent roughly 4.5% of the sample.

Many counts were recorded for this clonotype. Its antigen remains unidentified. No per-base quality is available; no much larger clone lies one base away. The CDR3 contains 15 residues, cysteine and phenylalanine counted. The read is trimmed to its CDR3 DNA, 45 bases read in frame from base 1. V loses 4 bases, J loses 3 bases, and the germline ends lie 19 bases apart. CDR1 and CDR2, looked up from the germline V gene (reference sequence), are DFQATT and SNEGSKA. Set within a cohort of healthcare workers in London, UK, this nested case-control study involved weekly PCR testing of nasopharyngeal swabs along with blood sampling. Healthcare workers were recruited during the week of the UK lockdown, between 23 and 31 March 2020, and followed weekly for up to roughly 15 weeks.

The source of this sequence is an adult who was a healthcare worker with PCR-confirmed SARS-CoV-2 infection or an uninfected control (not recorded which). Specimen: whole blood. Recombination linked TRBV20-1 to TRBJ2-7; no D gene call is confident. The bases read TGCAGTGCTACACGGTTGGGCAGGTCCAACTACGAGCAGTACTTC. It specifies CSATRLGRSNYEQYF.